This is a list of T cell receptor beta chains from one sample in a study of Graves' ophthalmopathy and Graves' hyperthyroidism. TCRdb ran MiXCR on the multiplex PCR reads and lists one entry per CDR3 protein. The sample has almost 400,000 distinct CDR3 sequences; around 16% are singletons. Sequencing was performed on peripheral blood. These receptors came from a woman aged 18-29 years with Graves' ophthalmopathy. Each CDR3 is given with its conserved first and last residue. Each record gives: CDR3 length, clone size, D gene, J gene, V gene, CDR3 protein, CDR3 DNA. The D gene is left open where the match is weak. Size tells how often a clone was seen (once, few, many) or the class of an expanded clone, and some rows leave it out.

14,many,NA,TRBJ1-2,TRBV20-1,CSARDGTSPYGYTF,TGCAGTGCTAGGGATGGGACTTCACCTTATGGCTACACCTTC
14,many,NA,TRBJ1-1,TRBV11-2,CASSLERTYTEAFF,TGTGCCAGCAGCTTAGAACGGACTTACACTGAAGCTTTCTTT
14,many,NA,TRBJ1-1,TRBV19,CASSTSQGHTEAFF,TGTGCCAGTAGTACAAGCCAAGGTCACACTGAAGCTTTCTTT
12,few,NA,TRBJ1-2,TRBV28,CASSLVGEGYTF,TGTGCCAGCAGTTTAGTGGGAGAAGGCTACACCTTC
18,many,NA,TRBJ2-7,TRBV6-2/TRBV6-3,CASSYSGGTSLSSYEQYF,TGTGCCAGCAGTTACTCTGGGGGGACGTCTTTGAGCTCCTACGAGCAGTACTTC
13,NA,NA,TRBJ2-7,TRBV7-3,CASSPGPGTEQYF,TGTGCCAGCAGCCCCGGTCCCGGGACGGAGCAGTACTTC
14,once,NA,TRBJ1-1,TRBV28,CASSFGEPNTEAFF,TGTGCCAGCAGTTTCGGGGAACCGAACACTGAAGCTTTCTTT
13,once,NA,TRBJ1-1,TRBV12-3/TRBV12-4,CASSRLGVTEAFF,TGTGCCAGCAGTCGATTGGGGGTCACTGAAGCTTTCTTT
13,many,NA,TRBJ1-2,TRBV28,CASSLTGPRGYTF,TGTGCCAGCAGTTTAACAGGGCCGAGGGGCTACACCTTC
14,few,TRBD1,TRBJ1-2,TRBV24-1,CATSDTDRAYGYTF,TGTGCCACCAGTGATACGGACAGGGCGTATGGCTACACCTTC
12,many,NA,TRBJ1-1,TRBV7-2,CASSFDSLRAFF,TGTGCCAGCAGCTTCGATTCGTTACGGGCTTTCTTT
15,many,TRBD1,TRBJ2-7,TRBV27,CASSLNPGGGWEQYF,TGTGCCAGCAGTTTAAATCCAGGGGGTGGTTGGGAGCAGTACTTC
16,many,TRBD1,TRBJ1-5,TRBV11-2,CASSLGFRQGSQPQHF,TGTGCCAGCAGCTTAGGTTTCAGACAGGGGAGTCAGCCCCAGCATTTT
19,many,NA,TRBJ1-1,TRBV28,CASQAHALRSPSMSTEAFF,TGTGCCAGCCAGGCCCATGCACTACGGAGCCCCTCTATGAGCACTGAAGCTTTCTTT
15,many,TRBD1,TRBJ1-5,TRBV7-2,CASSWDRGGGQPQHF,TGTGCCAGCAGCTGGGACAGGGGAGGGGGTCAGCCCCAGCATTTT